This TCR beta chain was found in a study of cytomegalovirus exposure and HLA in healthy donors. Looking at the study overall: In an earlier analysis, 95 million to 130 million unique TCR beta sequences were found from about 179 million T cells. Out of 398 genotyped donors, roughly 83% belonged to the Caucasian-associated ancestry cluster.

The count of this clone is one. Its antigen is unidentified. Findings of the study overall: Information on immune exposure was restricted to one variable (CMV serostatus).

Germline V gene sequence: CDR1 MDHEN, CDR2 SYDVKM. The CDR3 loop spans 16 amino acids. The J segment lost 0 bases and the V segment lost 6 bases, leaving 9 bases of the junction unmatched. PCR involved 60 Vbeta and 13 Jbeta primers. Assay: immunoSEQ multiplex PCR; the TCRdb copy retains only in-frame clones and omits some. This table holds about 200,000 clones, approximately 86% found once. Material: PBMCs. This rearrangement joins TRBV28 to TRBJ2-5; 8 bases line up with TRBD2. The sequence derives from a woman in her twenties or thirties in good health and CMV-seronegative. CDR3 nucleotides: TGTGCCAGCAGCAAAGTCGGGGGGGTATACCAAGAGACCCAGTACTTC. Its protein product is CASSKVGGVYQETQYF.